What follows is one TCR beta chain and its context. V lost 5 bases, J lost 3 bases, and 4 bases stayed unmatched. The CDR3 length is 13 residues. CDR1 DFQATT and CDR2 SNEGSKA come from the germline V gene (reference sequence). This entry belongs to a study of identical twins. TCRdb reprocessed the 5' RACE reads with MiXCR, giving one entry per CDR3 protein. Of hundreds of thousands of distinct CDR3 sequences in the sample, 20% to 25% were seen once. These data were likewise used in another study, on yellow fever vaccine responses in identical twins.

Sequencing was done on a sample of CD4+ T cells sorted from blood. The sequence was collected from a woman younger than 35 in good health. The V gene is TRBV20-1, the J gene TRBJ2-7; 10 bases fit TRBD2. For the CDR3, the DNA is TGCAGTGCTGTACTAGCGGGGAGCTACGAGCAGTACTTC. This codes for CSAVLAGSYEQYF.